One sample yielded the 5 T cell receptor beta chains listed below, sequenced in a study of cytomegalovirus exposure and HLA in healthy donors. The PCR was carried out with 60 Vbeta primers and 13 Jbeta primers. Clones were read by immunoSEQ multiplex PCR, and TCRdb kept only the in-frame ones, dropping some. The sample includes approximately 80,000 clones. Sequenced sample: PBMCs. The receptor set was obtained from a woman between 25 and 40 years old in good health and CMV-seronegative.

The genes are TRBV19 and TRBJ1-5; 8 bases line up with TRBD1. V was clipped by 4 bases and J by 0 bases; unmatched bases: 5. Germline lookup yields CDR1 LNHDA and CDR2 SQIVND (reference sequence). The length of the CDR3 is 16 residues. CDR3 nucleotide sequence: TGTGCCAGTAGTAGAGGGACAGGAGGTAGCAATCAGCCCCAGCATTTT. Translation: CASSRGTGGSNQPQHF.

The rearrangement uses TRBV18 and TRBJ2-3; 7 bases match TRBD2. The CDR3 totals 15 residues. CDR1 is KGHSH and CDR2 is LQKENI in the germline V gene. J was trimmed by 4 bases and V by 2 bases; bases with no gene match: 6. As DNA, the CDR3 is TGTGCCAGCTCACCAAGGACGGGGAGGGCAGATACGCAGTATTTT. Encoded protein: CASSPRTGRADTQYF. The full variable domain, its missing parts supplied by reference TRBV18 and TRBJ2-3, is NAGVMQNPRHLVRRRGQEARLRCSPMKGHSHVYWYRQLPEEGLKFMVYLQKENIIDESGMPKERFSAEFPKEGPSILRIQQVVRGDSAAYFCASSPRTGRADTQYFGPGTRLTVL.

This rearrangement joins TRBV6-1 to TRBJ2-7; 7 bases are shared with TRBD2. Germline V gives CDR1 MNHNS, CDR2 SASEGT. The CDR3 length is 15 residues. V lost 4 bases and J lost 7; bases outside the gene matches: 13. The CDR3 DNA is TGTGCCAGCAGTGCTACTTCGAGCGGGATGAGGGAGCAGTACTTC. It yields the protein CASSATSSGMREQYF.

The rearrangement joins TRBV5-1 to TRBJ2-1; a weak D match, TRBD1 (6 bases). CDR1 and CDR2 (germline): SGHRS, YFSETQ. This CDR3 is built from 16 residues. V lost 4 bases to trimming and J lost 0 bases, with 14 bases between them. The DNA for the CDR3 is TGCGCCAGCAGCCCGCCTACAGGGAGCTCCTACAATGAGCAGTTCTTC. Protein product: CASSPPTGSSYNEQFF.

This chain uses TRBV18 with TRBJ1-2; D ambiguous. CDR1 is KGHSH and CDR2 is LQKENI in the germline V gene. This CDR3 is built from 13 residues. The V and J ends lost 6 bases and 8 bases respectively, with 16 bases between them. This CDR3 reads CASSPYGERGYTF. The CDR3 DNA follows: TGTGCCAGCTCTCCCTACGGGGAGAGAGGCTACACCTTC.